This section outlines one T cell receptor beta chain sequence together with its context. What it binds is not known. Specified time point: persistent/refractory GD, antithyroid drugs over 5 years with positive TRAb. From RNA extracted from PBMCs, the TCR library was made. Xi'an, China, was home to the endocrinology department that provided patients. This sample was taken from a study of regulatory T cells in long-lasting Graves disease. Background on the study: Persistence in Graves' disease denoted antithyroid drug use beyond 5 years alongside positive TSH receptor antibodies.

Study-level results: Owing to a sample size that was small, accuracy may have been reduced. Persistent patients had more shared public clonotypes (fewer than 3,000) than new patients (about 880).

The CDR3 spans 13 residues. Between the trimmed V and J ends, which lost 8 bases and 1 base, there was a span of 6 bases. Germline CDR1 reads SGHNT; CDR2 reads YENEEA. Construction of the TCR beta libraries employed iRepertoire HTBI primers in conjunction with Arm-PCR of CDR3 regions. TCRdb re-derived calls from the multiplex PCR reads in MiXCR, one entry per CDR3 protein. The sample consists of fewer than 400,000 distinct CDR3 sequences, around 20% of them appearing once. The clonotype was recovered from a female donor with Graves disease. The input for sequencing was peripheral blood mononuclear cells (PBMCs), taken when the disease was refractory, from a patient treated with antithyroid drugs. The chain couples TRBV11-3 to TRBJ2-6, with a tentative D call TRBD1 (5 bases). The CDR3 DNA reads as TGTGCCAGCGCAGGGTCTGGGGCCAACGTCCTGACTTTC. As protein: CASAGSGANVLTF. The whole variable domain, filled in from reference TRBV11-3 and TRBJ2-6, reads EAGVVQSPRYKIIEKKQPVAFWCNPISGHNTLYWYLQNLGQGPELLIRYENEEAVDDSQLPKDRFSAERLKGVDSTLKIQPAELGDSAVYLCASAGSGANVLTFGAGSRLTVL.